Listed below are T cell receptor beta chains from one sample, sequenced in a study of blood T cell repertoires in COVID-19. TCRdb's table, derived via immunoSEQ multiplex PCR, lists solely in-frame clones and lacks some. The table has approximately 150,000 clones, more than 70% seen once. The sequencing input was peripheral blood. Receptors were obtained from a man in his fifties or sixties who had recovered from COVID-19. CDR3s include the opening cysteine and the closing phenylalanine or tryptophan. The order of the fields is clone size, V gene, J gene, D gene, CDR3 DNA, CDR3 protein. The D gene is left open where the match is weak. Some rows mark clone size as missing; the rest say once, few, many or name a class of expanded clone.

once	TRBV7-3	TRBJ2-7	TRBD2	TGTGCCAGCAGCTCCTTAGCGGGAGGGCCGTACGAGCAGTACTTC	CASSSLAGGPYEQYF
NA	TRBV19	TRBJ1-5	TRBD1	TGTGCCAGTAGTATAGATCAGGGGACAGGGGGTTGGAATCAGCCCCAGCATTTT	CASSIDQGTGGWNQPQHF
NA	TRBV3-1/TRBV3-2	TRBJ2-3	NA	TGTGCCAGCAGCCGTACGCGGGGTTCGAGGACAGATACGCAGTATTTT	CASSRTRGSRTDTQYF
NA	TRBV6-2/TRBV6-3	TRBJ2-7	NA	TGTGCCAGCAGTTACGAGGATAACTACGAGCAGTACTTC	CASSYEDNYEQYF
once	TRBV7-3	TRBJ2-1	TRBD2	TGTGCCAGCAGCTCTAGCGGGGGCTCCTACAATGAGCAGTTCTTC	CASSSSGGSYNEQFF
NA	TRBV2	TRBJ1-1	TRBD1	TGTGCCAGCAGTGCCCGACAGGGAGCAGCTTTCTTT	CASSARQGAAFF
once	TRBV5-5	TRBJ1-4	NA	TGTGCCAGCAGCCCCTCAGGGGAGGGTGAAAAACTGTTTTTT	CASSPSGEGEKLFF
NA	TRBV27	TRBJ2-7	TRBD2	TGTGCCAGCAGTTTAATCCAGCGGGGACCCTACGAGCAGTACTTC	CASSLIQRGPYEQYF
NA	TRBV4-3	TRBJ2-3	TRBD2	TGCGCCAGCAGCCAAGAGGGAACTAGCGGGAGCACAGATACGCAGTATTTT	CASSQEGTSGSTDTQYF
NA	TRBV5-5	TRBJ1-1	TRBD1	TGTGCCAGCAGCACACTACAGGGGTTCGACACTGAAGCTTTCTTT	CASSTLQGFDTEAFF
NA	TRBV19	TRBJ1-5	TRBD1	TGTGCCAGTACAGGGGGACAGGGCGTTCGCAATCAGCCCCAGCATTTT	CASTGGQGVRNQPQHF
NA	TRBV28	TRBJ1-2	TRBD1	TGTGCCAGCAGACGGACAGGGGCTGACGGTAACTATGGCTACACCTTC	CASRRTGADGNYGYTF
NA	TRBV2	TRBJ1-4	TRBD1	TGTGCCCGCAGGCGGGACAGGGGGGGGGAAAAACTGTTTTTT	CARRRDRGGEKLFF
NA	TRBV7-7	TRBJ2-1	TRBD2	TGTGCCAGCAGTTTGACTAGCGGGGGGGCCGTTGAGCAGTTCTTC	CASSLTSGGAVEQFF
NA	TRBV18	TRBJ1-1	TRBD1	TGTGCCAGCTCACCAGGAGGGGGCAAGAACACTGAAGCTTTCTTT	CASSPGGGKNTEAFF
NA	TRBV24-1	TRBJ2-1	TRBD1	TGTGCCACCAGTGACCCACAGGGGGACCGCTACAATGAGCAGTTCTTC	CATSDPQGDRYNEQFF
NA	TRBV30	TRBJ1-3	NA	TGTGCCTGGAGTTCCGACAGCACTGGAAACACCATATATTTT	CAWSSDSTGNTIYF
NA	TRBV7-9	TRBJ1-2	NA	TGTGCCAGCACCTCCCGGGGATCCCCTGGCTACACCTTC	CASTSRGSPGYTF
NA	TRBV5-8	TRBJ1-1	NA	TGTGCCAGCAGCTTGAGGAGGACTTTGAACACTGAAGCTTTCTTT	CASSLRRTLNTEAFF
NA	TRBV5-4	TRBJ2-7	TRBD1	TGTGCCAGCAGCTCATCAGGGGGCTTGGCCTACGAGCAGTACTTC	CASSSSGGLAYEQYF
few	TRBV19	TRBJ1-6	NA	TGTGCCAGTAGTCAGGAGGGGCCTAGAGGATCACCCCTCCACTTT	CASSQEGPRGSPLHF
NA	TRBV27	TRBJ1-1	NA	TGTGCCAGCAGTTTATACCCTAGGGGGGGCACTGAAGCTTTCTTT	CASSLYPRGGTEAFF
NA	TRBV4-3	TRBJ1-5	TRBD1	TGCGCCAGCAGCCAAGTTCTACAACCGGACAGGGCTATCACGGGTCATCTGCCCCAGCATTTT	CASSQVLQPDRAITGHLPQHF
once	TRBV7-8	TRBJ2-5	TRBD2	TGTGCCAGCAGCTTATGGGCTAGCGGGGGGGGTCATGGAGAGACCCAGTACTTC	CASSLWASGGGHGETQYF
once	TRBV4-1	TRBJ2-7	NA	TGCGCCAGCAGCCACCCATACGGACTCTCCGAGCAGTACTTC	CASSHPYGLSEQYF
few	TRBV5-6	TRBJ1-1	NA	TGTGCCAGCAGCTTGACAGTGAACACTGAAGCTTTCTTT	CASSLTVNTEAFF
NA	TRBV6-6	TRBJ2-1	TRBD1	TGTGCCAGTGACGATCATGGGGCAGGGGGTGGCAATGAGCAGTTCTTC	CASDDHGAGGGNEQFF
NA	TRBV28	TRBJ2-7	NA	TGTGCCAGCAGTCCGGCCGGAGTAGGAGGTTTCTACGAGCAGTACTTC	CASSPAGVGGFYEQYF
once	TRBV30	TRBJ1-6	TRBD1	TGTGCCTGGAGTGGCCGACGAGGACAGGGGATCAATTCACCCCTCCACTTT	CAWSGRRGQGINSPLHF
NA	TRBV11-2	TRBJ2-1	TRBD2	TGTGCCAGCAGCTTCGGAGCGGGAGGGGCCAGTGAGCAGTTCTTC	CASSFGAGGASEQFF
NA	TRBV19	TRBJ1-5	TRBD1	TGTGCCAGTAGGGGAGAGGGGGCTAGCAATCAGCCCCAGCATTTT	CASRGEGASNQPQHF
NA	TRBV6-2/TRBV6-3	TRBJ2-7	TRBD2	TGTGCCAGCAGTTCTAGCGGGGAACCCCAATGGCAGCAGTACTTC	CASSSSGEPQWQQYF
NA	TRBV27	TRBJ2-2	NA	TGTGCCAGCAGCCCTACTCCGTCAAACACCGGGGAGCTGTTTTTT	CASSPTPSNTGELFF
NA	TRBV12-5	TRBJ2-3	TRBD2	TGTGCTAGTGGTTTCTCCACGACTAGCGGGGTCCACACAGATACGCAGTATTTT	CASGFSTTSGVHTDTQYF
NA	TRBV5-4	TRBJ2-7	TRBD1	TGTGCCAGCAGCTTTTATGGGACAGGGGCGTGGGAGCAGTACTTC	CASSFYGTGAWEQYF
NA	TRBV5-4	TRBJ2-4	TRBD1	TGTGCCAGCAGCTTGGCAGGGGGCGGGAAAAACATTCAGTACTTC	CASSLAGGGKNIQYF
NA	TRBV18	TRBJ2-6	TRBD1	TGTGCCAGCTCACCACGACAGGGGGCGACCGGGGCCAACGTCCTGACTTTC	CASSPRQGATGANVLTF
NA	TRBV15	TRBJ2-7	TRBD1	TGTGCCACCAGCAGGGACAGGACCCAATACGAGCAGTACTTC	CATSRDRTQYEQYF
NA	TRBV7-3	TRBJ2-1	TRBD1	TGTGCCAGCAGTTACAGGGGTGGTAGGGGCAATGAGCAGTTCTTC	CASSYRGGRGNEQFF
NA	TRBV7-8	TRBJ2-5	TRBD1	TGTGCCAGCAGCACCACGACAGGGAACAAATTCCAAGAGACCCAGTACTTC	CASSTTTGNKFQETQYF
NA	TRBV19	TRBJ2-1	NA	TGTGCCAGTACCGATAGAGTGAGCAATGAGCAGTTCTTC	CASTDRVSNEQFF
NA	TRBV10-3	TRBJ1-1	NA	TGTGCCATCAGTGCGCAGGGCGGGGAGCCTGAAGCTTTCTTT	CAISAQGGEPEAFF
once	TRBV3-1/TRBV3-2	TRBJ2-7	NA	TGTGCCAGCAGCTCTTACAACCAGGGCGAGCAGTACTTC	CASSSYNQGEQYF
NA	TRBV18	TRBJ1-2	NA	TGTGCCAGCTCACCGCGACAGAATTCCAACTATGGCTACACCTTC	CASSPRQNSNYGYTF
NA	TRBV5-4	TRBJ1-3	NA	TGTGCCAGCAGCAGGGCTACAGGTGCCAGCTCTGGAAACACCATATATTTT	CASSRATGASSGNTIYF
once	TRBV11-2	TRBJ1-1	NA	TGTGCCAGCAGCTGGACAGTGCTGAACACTGAAGCTTTCTTT	CASSWTVLNTEAFF
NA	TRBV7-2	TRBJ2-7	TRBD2	TGTGCCAGCAGCTTAGCGGCGGGAGGATCCTACGAGCAGTACTTC	CASSLAAGGSYEQYF
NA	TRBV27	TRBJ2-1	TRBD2	TGTGCCAGCAGTCCTAAAGTGTTGTCGACTAGCGGGATGTATGAGCAGTTCTTC	CASSPKVLSTSGMYEQFF
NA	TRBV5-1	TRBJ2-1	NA	TGCGCCAGCAGCCTAGGACAGGTAATCCCCGGGAGTGAGCAGTTCTTC	CASSLGQVIPGSEQFF
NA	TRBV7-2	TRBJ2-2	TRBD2	TGTGCCAGCAGCTTAGGGACTAGCGGGGGGGTCGGGGAGCTGTTTTTT	CASSLGTSGGVGELFF
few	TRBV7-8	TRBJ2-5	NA	TGTGCCAGCAGCTCTCAGTCAGGGGTAGAGACCCAGTACTTC	CASSSQSGVETQYF
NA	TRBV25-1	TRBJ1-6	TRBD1	TGTGCCAGCAGTGGCCAGGGGGTAAATTCACCCCTCCACTTT	CASSGQGVNSPLHF